This T cell receptor beta chain was captured in a study of T cells in Graves' hyperthyroidism and ophthalmopathy (dated by TCRdb to between 2017 and 2020). Study-level background: Peripheral blood was sampled at the time of initial diagnosis, prior to any treatment. To identify TCR V-J signatures that set the groups apart, the researchers used a discovery cohort of more than 95 patients, made up of around 42 with Graves' ophthalmopathy and about 60 with stable Graves' hyperthyroidism. The 75 to 100 discovery patients were randomly split 7:3 into training and test sets. Prospective prediction of ophthalmopathy was tested in an independent validation cohort consisting of 18 to 20 hyperthyroidism patients and about 17 patients who later progressed to ophthalmopathy. The paper describes TCR Vbeta CDR3 sequencing of 120 to 150 peripheral blood samples, made up of 43 ophthalmopathy patients, approximately 76 hyperthyroidism patients and about 17 progressor patients. The study also compared thyroid tissue and blood T-cell repertoires from 5 to 7 Graves' hyperthyroidism patients. After sampling, hyperthyroidism patients received methimazole starting at 30 mg daily, and ophthalmopathy patients received high-dose intravenous methylprednisolone.

Beyond this particular receptor, the publication reports: During validation, the model predicted progression to ophthalmopathy a median of around 6 months ahead of onset, with around 65% sensitivity and around 73% specificity. Ophthalmopathy was separated from stable hyperthyroidism by a 13 V-J signature model, with about 86% sensitivity and approximately 81% specificity obtained in cross-validation and 80%/75% obtained in testing. Sample size was not statistically predetermined, and investigators were not blinded to group allocation. Most expanded thyroid clonotypes (frequency above 0.001) were also found in blood, which suggests that blood repertoires may mirror thyroid immune responses.

Graves' hyperthyroidism was defined as stable when no progression to ophthalmopathy occurred over 18 months of follow-up. Hyperthyroidism patients were newly diagnosed, with disease duration under 2 months, and aged 18 to 65 years. Exclusion was applied to patients with uncontrolled infections, other autoimmune diseases, pregnancy or lactation. Diagnoses were based on clinical symptoms, serum thyroxine and TRAb, thyroid ultrasound and orbital computed tomography. Ficoll-Paque density gradient centrifugation was used to isolate PBMCs from around 10 ml of fresh peripheral blood. Total RNA was extracted using Trizol reagent, and RNA quality was assessed on an Agilent 2100 Bioanalyzer. This clonotype was recorded many times. What antigen it recognizes has not been identified. No quality values exist for individual bases; no much larger clone is one base distant. V is pared back by 3 bases and J by 1 base, with 12 bases lying between the germline termini. As encoded in the germline V gene, CDR1 is SNHLY while CDR2 is FYNNEI. Taken from cysteine to phenylalanine, the CDR3 has 15 residues. The only DNA kept is the CDR3, 45 bases in frame from the first base.

The TCR beta CDR3 regions were amplified from the RNA transcripts. The TCR CDR3 was subjected to a first round of RT-PCR using the HTBI primer set and the Qiagen OneStep RT-PCR kit. Libraries were constructed in a second round of multiplex PCR, after which size selection and purification were carried out. Paired-end sequencing of the libraries was performed with 100 bp reads on an Illumina HiSeq2000. On the authors' methods: SOAPnuke was used to process the raw data, throwing out any read that contained adapters or uncalled bases, had a mean Phred below 15, or lacked an exact constant-primer or identifier match. High-quality paired reads were merged using COPE v1.2.5, and each unique nucleotide sequence was defined as a clonotype. MiTCR v1.1 was used to align the clonotypes against IMGT TRBV, TRBD and TRBJ reference segments. The analysis included only V-J combinations with a frequency above 0.0001, which together covered roughly 99% of the repertoires. A TCS score was defined as the ratio between F50 (clonal expansion) and ExV (chaos), using BLOSUM62-based TCRdist between CDR3 peptides within each V-J. Welch's t-statistics and random forest reduced roughly 530 V-J features to 10 to 15, which were used in a naive Bayes classifier (R e1071). TCRdb itself trimmed the public reads at Q25 with fastp, ran MiXCR and retained productive beta chains. Rows with one shared CDR3 protein collapse into an entry with the most common genes and DNA. TCRdb, rather than the study authors, made the V and J calls. The sample table contains a few hundred thousand distinct CDR3 sequences; only one count was recorded for 15% to 20% of them. The ten largest clones add up to about 3.7% of the sample.

Sequenced material: blood. The receptor's source is a woman between 18 and 29 years old with Graves' hyperthyroidism. The chain uses TRBV2 and TRBJ1-1; no confident D gene assignment can be made. The sequenced DNA: TGTGCCAGCAGTGATGATCTGCTGGGGAACACTGAAGCTTTCTTT. It is translated as CASSDDLLGNTEAFF.